This passage covers 19 T cell receptor beta chains from one sample sequenced in a study of beta chain features in type 1 diabetes. Study findings and constraints: Shortening of TCRB CDR3s, moderate but significant, appeared in all four CD4+ subsets of Type 1 diabetes patients.

Isolated RNA was reverse transcribed in full, so expressed TCRB transcripts were sequenced. This table comes from immunoSEQ multiplex PCR, and its TCRdb copy is limited to in-frame clones, with some not included. Among 160,000 or so clones, 9% to 10% were seen once, and the ten largest hold about 0.65%. These TCRs are of unknown antigen specificity. The sequencing input was central memory CD4+ T cells from blood. These receptors were taken from a young woman with type 1 diabetes.

V gene TRBV5-1 combines with J gene TRBJ2-5, with 8 bases fitting TRBD2. J was trimmed by 4 bases and V by 5 bases; bases with no gene match: 10. Germline assignment: CDR1 SGHRS and CDR2 YFSETQ. This CDR3 contains 15 residues. This CDR3 reads CASRPSGSRGETQYF. The CDR3 DNA follows: TGCGCCAGCAGACCCAGCGGGAGTCGGGGAGAGACCCAGTACTTC.

The chain employs TRBV5-1 and TRBJ2-2; no firm D call. The CDR3 extends over 13 amino acids. Germline-derived CDR1 and CDR2 are SGHRS and YFSETQ. V lost 2 bases and J lost 3, with 5 bases in between. The CDR3 coding sequence is TGCGCCAGCAGCTTCGTCGACACCGGGGAGCTGTTTTTT. Protein: CASSFVDTGELFF.

Here the CDR3 DNA reads TGTGCCAGTAGTACCCGGACAGGGGCGATTGGCTACACCTTC. It yields the protein CASSTRTGAIGYTF. This chain connects TRBV19 to TRBJ1-2, with TRBD1 identical over 9 bases. CDR1 is LNHDA and CDR2 is SQIVND in the germline V gene (reference sequence). J was trimmed by 7 bases and V by 4 bases; bases with no gene match: 7. The CDR3 is 14 residues long.

V gene TRBV28 combines with J gene TRBJ1-2, with 10 bases matching TRBD1. The length of the CDR3 is 15 residues. Germline CDR1 and CDR2: MDHEN and SYDVKM. V gave up 1 base and J gave up 8 bases; unmatched junction bases: 7. DNA for the CDR3: TGTGCCAGCAGTTTATTTGGGACAGGGGTTTCGGGCTACACCTTC. This codes for CASSLFGTGVSGYTF.

This clone was observed many times. This chain links TRBV11-2 with TRBJ1-1; a possible D gene is TRBD1 (5 bases). V was clipped by 2 bases and J by 2 bases, with 12 bases between them. The CDR3 covers 15 residues. Germline CDR1 reads SGHAT; CDR2 reads FQNNGV. CDR3 sequence: CASSLRRGGNTEAFF. CDR3 DNA: TGTGCCAGCAGCTTAAGGAGGGGCGGTAACACTGAAGCTTTCTTT.

This clone has just a few counts. This rearrangement joins TRBV5-1 to TRBJ2-7, with TRBD1 matching 9 bases. There are 15 residues in the CDR3. J was trimmed by 9 bases and V by 3 bases; bases with no gene match: 13. Germline V lookup: CDR1 SGHRS, CDR2 YFSETQ. The CDR3 coding sequence is TGCGCCAGCAGCTGGACCCGGACAGGGGAAGGAGCGCAGTACTTC. Its protein product is CASSWTRTGEGAQYF.

There are a few counts of this clone. The chain employs TRBV7-9 and TRBJ1-1; tentatively, D is TRBD1 (5 bases). The ends were cut back, 5 bases at V and 2 bases at J, with 18 bases in the middle. Germline-derived CDR1 and CDR2 are SEHNR and FQNEAQ (reference sequence). This CDR3 is 16 amino acids long. CDR3 coding DNA: TGTGCCAGCAGCCAGGGTCCGGACGGAACAAACACTGAAGCTTTCTTT. It is translated as CASSQGPDGTNTEAFF. Looking up the rest from reference TRBV7-9 and TRBJ1-1 gives the full variable domain: DTGVSQNPRHKITKRGQNVTFRCDPISEHNRLYWYRQTLGQGPEFLTYFQNEAQLEKSRLLSDRFSAERPKGSFSTLEIQRTEQGDSAMYLCASSQGPDGTNTEAFFGQGTRLTVV.

The chain employs TRBV4-2 and TRBJ2-7; the D is unclear. V lost 0 bases, J lost 0 bases, and 12 bases lay in between. Looked up from germline, CDR1 is LGHNA and CDR2 is YNFKEQ. This CDR3 has 16 amino acids. CDR3 region: CASSQELATVSYEQYF. CDR3 nucleotide sequence: TGTGCCAGCAGCCAAGAACTGGCGACTGTCTCCTACGAGCAGTACTTC.

This clone was observed a handful of times. J is TRBJ2-1 and V is TRBV7-9; possibly TRBD2 for D (5 bases). This CDR3 comprises 12 residues. Deletions cut 7 bases from V and 9 bases from J, with 13 bases between. Germline V gene sequence: CDR1 SEHNR, CDR2 FQNEAQ (reference sequence). The CDR3 nucleotides read TGTGCCAGCACCCCATATGAGGGTGAGCAGTTCTTC. Amino acids: CASTPYEGEQFF.

The gene calls are TRBV5-6 and TRBJ2-2; D gene unclear. The CDR3 is made up of 12 amino acids. The germline V and J ends were trimmed by 0 bases and 9 bases, with 6 bases remaining between them. Germline CDR1 is SGHDT and CDR2 is YYEEEE. CDR3 nucleotides: TGTGCCAGCAGCTTGGCAAATCGGGAGCTGTTTTTT. Translation: CASSLANRELFF.

The chain couples TRBV19 to TRBJ2-1; 8 bases agree with TRBD2. Germline lookup yields CDR1 LNHDA and CDR2 SQIVND (reference sequence). CDR3 size: 15 residues. Germline trimming cut 3 bases from V and 10 bases from J; bases unmatched to any gene: 11. Here the CDR3 DNA reads TGTGCCAGTAGTATGGTAGCGGGACCCCTCCGGGAGCAGTTCTTC. It is translated as CASSMVAGPLREQFF.

In this sample, this clone turned up a few times. The V call is TRBV5-4, the J call TRBJ2-7, with TRBD1 matching 7 bases. CDR3 length: 15 amino acids. Losses at the gene ends were 4 bases for V and 1 base for J; bases not matched to a gene: 8. Germline loops: CDR1 SGHNT, CDR2 YYREEE (reference sequence). The CDR3, as DNA: TGTGCCAGCAGCCAGCCCGGGACAGCTTCCTACGAGCAGTACTTC. Protein sequence: CASSQPGTASYEQYF. Looking up the rest from reference TRBV5-4 and TRBJ2-7 gives the full variable domain: ETGVTQSPTHLIKTRGQQVTLRCSSQSGHNTVSWYQQALGQGPQFIFQYYREEENGRGNFPPRFSGLQFPNYSSELNVNALELDDSALYLCASSQPGTASYEQYFGPGTRLTVT.

For this clone: The same CDR3 arises from other DNA sequences in this sample as well. The chain has TRBV28 and TRBJ2-5; 14 positions match TRBD2. Germline V CDR1 and CDR2: MDHEN, SYDVKM. V shed 5 bases and J 4 bases; nucleotides not matched to a gene: 6. The CDR3 totals 16 residues. The DNA of the CDR3 is TGTGCCAGCAGTCCGCGACTAGCGGGGGGGGGAGAGACCCAGTACTTC. Translating gives CASSPRLAGGGETQYF.

This clone has only a few counts. The chain links TRBV4-2 to TRBJ1-2; 9 nucleotides align to TRBD1. From germline, CDR1 is LGHNA and CDR2 YNFKEQ. Germline trimming cut 3 bases from V and 4 bases from J; bases unmatched to any gene: 6. This CDR3 spans 15 amino acids. The CDR3 DNA reads as TGTGCCAGCAGCCACCGGGACAGGGAAGGCTATGGCTACACCTTC. Translating gives CASSHRDREGYGYTF.

The chain uses TRBV25-1 and TRBJ2-1; 8 bases line up with TRBD1. The CDR3 is made up of 18 amino acids. Germline-derived CDR1 and CDR2 are MGHDK and SYGVNS. Trimming at V came to 4 bases and at J to 4 bases, leaving 15 bases not matched to a gene. The CDR3 nucleotides read TGTGCCAGCAGTGCGACGACAGGGGATTTTCGGAAATACAATGAGCAGTTCTTC. It encodes CASSATTGDFRKYNEQFF.

V and J are TRBV4-1 and TRBJ2-4; possible D gene TRBD1, 6 bases. Trimming shortened V by 1 base and J by 0 bases, and 13 bases separated the two germline ends. The CDR3 contains 17 residues. Per germline, CDR1 MGHRA and CDR2 YSYEKL. The CDR3 bases are TGCGCCAGCAGCCAAGTAAGGACAGAACTAGCCAAAAACATTCAGTACTTC. Its protein is CASSQVRTELAKNIQYF.

The sample holds a few counts of this clone. This chain uses TRBV4-2 with TRBJ1-2; 7 nucleotides align to TRBD1. The V gene end was trimmed by 0 bases and the J gene end by 3 bases; junction bases not matched to a gene: 4. Germline CDR1 LGHNA, CDR2 YNFKEQ. The CDR3 extends over 15 amino acids. The CDR3 reads CASSQEKTGHYGYTF. Here the CDR3 DNA reads TGTGCCAGCAGCCAAGAGAAGACAGGGCACTATGGCTACACCTTC.

In its sample, this clone was seen a few times. The rearrangement links TRBV29-1 to TRBJ2-1; 14 nucleotides align to TRBD2. There are 15 residues in the CDR3. Germline loops: CDR1 SQVTM, CDR2 ANQGSEA. Trimming at V came to 2 bases and at J to 9 bases, leaving 6 bases not matched to a gene. In DNA form, the CDR3 reads TGCAGCGTTGAACCCGGGACTAGCGGGAGAGGTGAGCAGTTCTTC. The encoded protein is CSVEPGTSGRGEQFF.

The chain joins TRBV7-9 to TRBJ1-1; D perhaps matches TRBD1 (6 bases). The germline CDR1 and CDR2 sequences are SEHNR and FQNEAQ (reference sequence). V lost 11 bases and J 1 base, leaving 14 bases between the germline ends. This CDR3 spans 13 amino acids. In DNA form, the CDR3 reads TGTGCCGGAAACAGGGACCGGAACACTGAAGCTTTCTTT. This sequence encodes CAGNRDRNTEAFF. Full variable domain (missing parts from reference TRBV7-9 and TRBJ1-1): DTGVSQNPRHKITKRGQNVTFRCDPISEHNRLYWYRQTLGQGPEFLTYFQNEAQLEKSRLLSDRFSAERPKGSFSTLEIQRTEQGDSAMYLCAGNRDRNTEAFFGQGTRLTVV.